This record concerns one T cell receptor (beta chain) sequence. Per the germline V gene, CDR1 is MNHEY and CDR2 is SVGAGI. The V gene lost 0 bases and the J gene lost 0 bases, with 8 bases spanning the gap. CDR3 length: 15 amino acids. Per the original data handling: Reference gene primer amplification gave estimated nucleated cell counts. TCRdb keeps only in-frame clones here, not all; method: immunoSEQ multiplex PCR. V and J calls and clone size are given by that table; D and trimming were obtained from the DNA. The data contain 81,000 or so clones, approximately 85% of them seen just once; the ten biggest clones take up around a tenth. The data stem from a study of blood T cell repertoires in COVID-19. Looking at the study overall: In each case, the material was cDNA or gDNA derived from T cells, B-cell-depleted T cells, or PBMCs.

The sequenced material came from peripheral blood. V gene TRBV6-5 combines with J gene TRBJ1-1; a weak D match, TRBD1 (5 bases). The receptor comes from a man aged 45-65 years with COVID-19, enrolled during active disease. The CDR3 spells CASSYSGAMNTEAFF. The DNA for the CDR3 is TGTGCCAGCAGTTACTCTGGGGCGATGAACACTGAAGCTTTCTTT.